This T cell receptor (beta chain) originates from a study of blood T cell repertoires in COVID-19. Study summary: Whether acute or convalescent, the COVID-19 samples came from the United States, Italy and Spain.

TCRdb's table, derived via immunoSEQ multiplex PCR, lists solely in-frame clones and lacks some. This table holds 200,000 to 250,000 clones, around 80% found once. V lost 6 bases to trimming and J lost 0 bases, with 9 bases between them. The CDR3 consists of 14 residues. Germline-derived CDR1 and CDR2 are SGHVS and FNYEAQ. The sample taken for sequencing was PBMCs or T cells enriched from blood (not recorded which). This clonotype was obtained from a man aged 55 to 70 who had recovered from COVID-19. This chain joins TRBV7-6 and TRBJ2-1, with TRBD1 as a possible D gene (5 bases). CDR3 region: CASSRQSSYNEQFF. The CDR3 DNA sequence: TGTGCCAGCAGTAGACAGAGCTCCTACAATGAGCAGTTCTTC.